This T cell receptor beta chain emerged from a study of blood T cell repertoires in COVID-19. The assay was immunoSEQ multiplex PCR, and TCRdb's table has in-frame clones only and misses some. The repertoire holds over 70,000 clones, with 80% as singletons. Per germline, CDR1 MDHEN and CDR2 SYDVKM. V shed 7 bases and J 5 bases; nucleotides not matched to a gene: 4. The CDR3 spans 13 residues. V and J are TRBV28 and TRBJ2-2; the match to TRBD1 covers 7 bases. This clonotype was sampled from a woman between 65 and 79 years old with acute or convalescent COVID-19. Sequencing was carried out using peripheral blood. The CDR3 loop is CASTRQGTGELFF. CDR3 sequence (DNA): TGTGCCAGCACTCGACAGGGAACCGGGGAGCTGTTTTTT.